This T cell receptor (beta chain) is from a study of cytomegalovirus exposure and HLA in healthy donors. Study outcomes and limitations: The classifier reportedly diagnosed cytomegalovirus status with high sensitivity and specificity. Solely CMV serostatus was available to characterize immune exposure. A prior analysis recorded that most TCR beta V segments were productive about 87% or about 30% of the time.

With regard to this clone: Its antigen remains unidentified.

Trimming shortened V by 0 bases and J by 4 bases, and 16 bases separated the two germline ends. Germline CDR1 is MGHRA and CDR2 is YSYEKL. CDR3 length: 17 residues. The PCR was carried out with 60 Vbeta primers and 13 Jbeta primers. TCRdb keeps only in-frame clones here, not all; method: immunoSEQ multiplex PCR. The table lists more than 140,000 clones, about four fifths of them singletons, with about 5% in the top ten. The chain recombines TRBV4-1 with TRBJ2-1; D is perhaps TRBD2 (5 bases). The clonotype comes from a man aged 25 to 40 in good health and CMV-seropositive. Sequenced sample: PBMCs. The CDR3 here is CASSQDSGNRLYNEQFF. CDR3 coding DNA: TGCGCCAGCAGCCAAGATAGTGGCAACCGACTATACAATGAGCAGTTCTTC.